This T cell receptor (beta chain) was identified during a study of human T cells and chemical hapten exposure. This clonotype was observed a few times. The time point denotes: patch test 2, 6 weeks after DPC sensitization. Treatment noted: therapeutic diphenylcyclopropenone sensitization with weekly scalp DPC. Patients had alopecia, were aged 18 to 70, and were not pregnant. This CDR3 has 15 residues. V was pared by 1 base and J by 0 bases, with 7 bases between. Germline V gene sequence: CDR1 SNHLY, CDR2 FYNNEI. Individual cDNA molecules received unique molecular identifiers in the library. One entry per CDR3 protein, called by TCRdb with MiXCR from the RACE reads. The table shows 95,000 or so distinct CDR3 sequences, with over 9.5% occurring only once.

Material: whole blood, obtained in connection with sensitization to the hapten diphenylcyclopropenone (DPC). The V call is TRBV2, the J call TRBJ1-5, with a possible D match to TRBD1 (5 bases). This clonotype was obtained from a woman between 35 and 50 years old with alopecia areata. Some clones in this sample may be carry-over from other donors' samples. CDR3 sequence: CASSEGGVSNQPQHF. As DNA, the CDR3 is TGTGCCAGCAGTGAAGGGGGGGTTAGCAATCAGCCCCAGCATTTT.